The entry below describes one TCR beta chain. Its matching antigen is unknown. Since the CDR3 does not end with the conserved phenylalanine or tryptophan, this likely comes from a read error. These data come from a study of T cells in Graves' hyperthyroidism and ophthalmopathy. Study-wide context: Peripheral blood samples were taken at initial diagnosis, prior to any treatment. Broader study findings: In simple terms, a model built on 13 V-J features told ophthalmopathy apart from stable hyperthyroidism. Blood also showed most of the thyroid clonotypes that were expanded above 0.001.

Template material for amplifying TCR beta CDR3 regions consisted of RNA transcripts. HTBI primers were employed in a first-round RT-PCR of the TCR CDR3. TCRdb fed the multiplex PCR reads into MiXCR, producing one record per CDR3 protein. The table lists approximately 420,000 distinct CDR3 sequences, approximately 15% of them singletons. Germline V gene lookup returns CDR1 MNHNS and CDR2 SASEGT. Trimming at V came to 0 bases and at J to 5 bases, leaving 3 bases not matched to a gene. This CDR3 contains 17 residues. The authors took PBMCs from 10 ml fresh peripheral blood. The clonotype originates from a woman aged 18 to 35 with Graves' hyperthyroidism. This chain links TRBV6-1 with TRBJ2-5, with 16 bases lining up with TRBD2. Material for sequencing was blood. The CDR3 sequence: CASSEALGLAGGETQYL. The CDR3 DNA is TGTGCCAGCAGTGAAGCTCTGGGACTAGCGGGAGGGGAGACCCAGTACCTC.